A single sample is the source of the 9 T cell receptor beta chains below, sequenced in a study of Ad26.COV2.S vaccination and SARS-CoV-2 variants. Only in-frame clones appear in the TCRdb table, and some are missing; sequencing was by immunoSEQ multiplex PCR. The repertoire has around 250,000 clones, approximately 88% of them found once; the top ten carry 2.5% to 3.5%. Treatment reported: 15 to 20 received Ad26.COV2.S at low or high dose, single or two shots; about 5 received placebo; per-sample allocation not given. After the first vaccine or placebo injection, samples were drawn on day 63. Sample: peripheral blood, taken in a trial of Ad26.COV2.S vaccine versus placebo. Source of these receptors: a person between 18 and 65 years old who received the Ad26.COV2.S COVID-19 vaccine or a placebo.

J is TRBJ1-1 and V is TRBV5-1, with 7 bases identical to TRBD1. CDR3 length: 13 amino acids. V gave up 0 bases and J gave up 4 bases; unmatched junction bases: 0. Germline loops: CDR1 SGHRS, CDR2 YFSETQ. The CDR3 spells CASSLGTGTEAFF. In nucleotides, the CDR3 is TGCGCCAGCAGCTTGGGGACAGGCACTGAAGCTTTCTTT.

In this sample, this clone turned up once. The CDR3 region has the DNA TGTGCCATCAGTGTGGCCCCCAACACCGGGGAGCTGTTTTTT. Protein: CAISVAPNTGELFF. The chain couples TRBV10-3 to TRBJ2-2; D is unresolved. V was shortened by 4 bases and J by 2 bases, with 8 bases between the two germline ends. This CDR3 is built from 14 residues. The germline V gene has CDR1 ENHRY and CDR2 SYGVKD.

The chain combines TRBV4-1 with TRBJ2-1, with TRBD2 matching over 7 bases. Germline V gene lookup returns CDR1 MGHRA and CDR2 YSYEKL. The CDR3 has 12 residues. Trimming cost V 6 bases and J 7 bases; bases outside gene matches: 3. CDR3 nucleotide sequence: TGCGCCAGCAGGGGGGGGAGGAATGAGCAGTTCTTC. Translation: CASRGGRNEQFF.

The CDR3 coding sequence is TGTGCCTGGAGTAAGGCCATAGTCTCCCCAGATACGCAGTATTTT. It translates to CAWSKAIVSPDTQYF. This chain connects TRBV30 to TRBJ2-3; D gene ambiguous. This CDR3 has 15 amino acids. Trimming stripped 2 bases from V and 4 bases from J, with 16 bases between. CDR1 is GTSNPN and CDR2 is SVGIG in the germline V gene (reference sequence).

The CDR3 region is CASSSAGDTNEKLFF. In nucleotides, the CDR3 is TGTGCCAGCAGCTCCGCAGGGGATACTAATGAAAAACTGTTTTTT. V is TRBV5-4 and J is TRBJ1-4, with a possible D match to TRBD1 (6 bases). V lost 3 bases and J 2 bases, leaving 11 bases between the germline ends. CDR1 is SGHNT, CDR2 YYREEE, per germline (reference sequence). The CDR3 length is 15 residues.

This clone appeared a few times. J is TRBJ2-3 and V is TRBV5-1; perhaps TRBD1 as D (6 bases). Per the germline V gene, CDR1 is SGHRS and CDR2 is YFSETQ. The CDR3 contains 15 residues. V was trimmed by 4 bases and J by 5 bases, leaving 17 bases between them. CDR3 protein: CASSLSGVLGDTQYF. The CDR3 DNA reads as TGCGCCAGCAGCCTGTCAGGGGTCCTAGGAGATACGCAGTATTTT.

The gene calls are TRBV5-6 and TRBJ2-1, with TRBD1 as a possible D gene (5 bases). CDR3 length: 16 residues. Looked up from germline, CDR1 is SGHDT and CDR2 is YYEEEE. V lost 1 base, J lost 9 bases, and 20 bases lay in between. The CDR3 protein is CASSLRSGFGNVEQFF. The CDR3 region has the DNA TGTGCCAGCAGCTTGCGGTCAGGGTTTGGAAACGTTGAGCAGTTCTTC.

The chain employs TRBV30 and TRBJ2-4; 7 nucleotides agree with TRBD1. The CDR3 extends over 16 amino acids. Germline-derived CDR1 and CDR2 are GTSNPN and SVGIG (reference sequence). J was trimmed by 0 bases and V by 8 bases; bases with no gene match: 13. Here the CDR3 DNA reads TGTGCCGTGAAACCGGGACAGATCTTAGCCAAAAACATTCAGTACTTC. Translation gives CAVKPGQILAKNIQYF.

This clone was counted between two and nine times. The genes are TRBV7-9 and TRBJ2-5, with 9 positions matching TRBD2. The germline V gene encodes CDR1 SEHNR and CDR2 FQNEAQ (reference sequence). J lost 5 bases, V lost 2 bases, and 6 bases had no gene match. The CDR3 is made up of 15 amino acids. Written as DNA, the CDR3 is TGTGCCAGCAGCTTACAGCGGGGGGTATCCGAGACCCAGTACTTC. This codes for CASSLQRGVSETQYF.